Shown below are 5 T cell receptor beta chains from a single sample sequenced in a study of control samples from healthy donors and cancer patients (TCRdb year 2020). Receptors were amplified or captured by the immunoSEQ multiplex PCR assay. What TCRdb holds here is the immuneACCESS table cut down to in-frame rearrangements. Part of the clones is not present; checked against another copy, under half of the missing clones reflect an unresolved V gene, and the others are unexplained. For this sample the table gives about 150,000 clones, of which 91% were detected only once. 3% to 3.5% of the sample belongs to the ten largest clones. The sample comprised blood. Every receptor here comes from a man aged 25-40 years in good health.

The J gene is TRBJ2-5, the V gene TRBV5-1, with 7 bases aligning to TRBD1. This CDR3 is 15 amino acids long. V lost 4 bases and J lost 5; bases outside the gene matches: 11. Germline loops: CDR1 SGHRS, CDR2 YFSETQ. The CDR3 sequence: CASSQRQGWRETQYF. In DNA form, the CDR3 reads TGCGCCAGCAGCCAGAGACAGGGATGGAGGGAGACCCAGTACTTC.

This chain uses TRBV7-2 with TRBJ1-2; D remains unclear. CDR3 length: 14 amino acids. CDR1 is SGHTA, CDR2 FQGNSA, per germline. Trimming cost V 7 bases and J 2 bases, with 14 bases left between them. CDR3 in amino acids: CASKPRYENYGYTF. DNA of the CDR3: TGTGCCAGCAAACCTCGATATGAAAACTATGGCTACACCTTC.

The rearrangement joins TRBV24-1 to TRBJ1-1, with D unclear. Trimming took 5 bases from V and 0 from J, leaving 6 bases between them. Germline assignment: CDR1 KGHDR and CDR2 SFDVKD. The CDR3 covers 13 residues. CDR3 coding DNA: TGTGCCACCAGTGTCGGGGTGAACACTGAAGCTTTCTTT. It codes for CATSVGVNTEAFF.

V and J are TRBV5-1 and TRBJ2-7; the D gene is possibly TRBD1 (7 bases). The CDR3 contains 13 residues. Germline loops: CDR1 SGHRS, CDR2 YFSETQ. Trimming left V 4 bases short and J 4 bases short, with 12 bases between. Here the CDR3 reads CASSPTGRYEQYF. DNA of the CDR3: TGCGCCAGCAGCCCGACAGGGAGGTACGAGCAGTACTTC.

The rearrangement uses TRBV28 and TRBJ2-7, with TRBD1 as a possible D gene (6 bases). V shed 5 bases and J shed 3 bases, with 14 bases lying between them. CDR1 is MDHEN and CDR2 is SYDVKM in the germline V gene. CDR3 size: 14 residues. CDR3 sequence: CASSTPGQGYEQYF. DNA of the CDR3: TGTGCCAGCAGTACTCCGGGACAAGGCTACGAGCAGTACTTC. Full variable domain (rest looked up from reference TRBV28 and TRBJ2-7): DVKVTQSSRYLVKRTGEKVFLECVQDMDHENMFWYRQDPGLGLRLIYFSYDVKMKEKGDIPEGYSVSREKKERFSLILESASTNQTSMYLCASSTPGQGYEQYFGPGTRLTVT.